The 9 T cell receptor beta chains below all came from one sample that was sequenced in a study of spatial heterogeneity in lung cancer. Regarding time point: sample taken at primary tumor resection. TCRdb fed the 5' RACE reads into MiXCR, producing one record per CDR3 protein. This table holds some 55,000 distinct CDR3 sequences, approximately 6.3% found once. The starting material was PBMCs, obtained at surgery. The receptors come from a female donor with early-stage non-small cell lung cancer.

This clonotype was recorded at least ten times. The chain combines TRBV18 with TRBJ2-1; the D is unclear. Germline assignment: CDR1 KGHSH and CDR2 LQKENI. V was clipped by 0 bases and J by 6 bases, with 9 bases between them. CDR3 size: 14 residues. The CDR3 is CASSPPGRFNEQFF. CDR3 bases: TGTGCCAGCTCACCACCCGGCAGATTCAATGAGCAGTTCTTC.

This clonotype was seen more than once but under ten times. The genes are TRBV19 and TRBJ2-5; D tentatively reads TRBD1 or TRBD2 (5 bases each). Germline CDR1 and CDR2: LNHDA and SQIVND (reference sequence). The CDR3 totals 14 residues. Trimming pared 6 bases from V and 5 bases from J, leaving 16 bases between. DNA of the CDR3: TGTGCCAGTAGAATGCCGGGACCGCAGGAGACCCAGTACTTC. It is translated as CASRMPGPQETQYF. The variable domain in full, with the rest retrieved from reference TRBV19 and TRBJ2-5, is DGGITQSPKYLFRKEGQNVTLSCEQNLNHDAMYWYRQDPGQGLRLIYYSQIVNDFQKGDIAEGYSVSREKKESFPLTVTSAQKNPTAFYLCASRMPGPQETQYFGPGTRLLVL.

Notes on this clonotype: The junction departs from the called germline gene at one end, perhaps through a read error. The rearrangement joins TRBV29-1 to TRBJ2-1; TRBD2 might be the D (5 bases). Germline CDR1 SQVTM, CDR2 ANQGSEA. The CDR3 has 12 residues. Here the CDR3 reads CSVQMWRNAQFF. The CDR3 DNA follows: TGCAGCGTCCAAATGTGGAGGAATGCGCAGTTCTTC.

In this sample, this clonotype turned up a few times. V gene TRBV20-1 combines with J gene TRBJ1-2; D uncertain. Germline V gives CDR1 DFQATT, CDR2 SNEGSKA (reference sequence). The CDR3 consists of 13 residues. Trimming took 8 bases from V and 5 from J, leaving 18 bases between them. Here the CDR3 reads CSIRKTRVYGYTF. CDR3 nucleotide sequence: TGCAGTATTCGAAAGACCAGAGTTTATGGCTACACCTTC.

This clonotype showed up many times. V and J are TRBV5-1 and TRBJ1-2; no firm D call. Trimming stripped 2 bases from V and 4 bases from J, with 12 bases between. Germline CDR1 reads SGHRS; CDR2 reads YFSETQ. The CDR3 has 14 residues. CDR3 amino acids: CASSFSPGSYGYTF. CDR3 nucleotides: TGCGCCAGCAGCTTTTCCCCAGGCTCCTATGGCTACACCTTC.

The rearrangement joins TRBV20-1 to TRBJ1-3; D not certain. Germline CDR1 DFQATT, CDR2 SNEGSKA (reference sequence). CDR3 length: 16 amino acids. Trimming shortened V by 0 bases and J by 0 bases, and 12 bases separated the two germline ends. The CDR3 DNA is TGCAGTGCTAGAGATTCGGCGGGGAGCTCTGGAAACACCATATATTTT. Residues: CSARDSAGSSGNTIYF.

This clonotype was seen many times. This rearrangement joins TRBV12-3 or TRBV12-4 to TRBJ1-4; D remains unclear. The CDR3 covers 13 residues. Trimming left V 2 bases short and J 8 bases short, with 9 bases between. CDR3 residues: CASSLRFEEKLFF. The CDR3 DNA sequence: TGTGCCAGCAGTTTACGGTTTGAGGAAAAACTGTTTTTT.

The chain joins TRBV27 to TRBJ2-1; maybe TRBD1 (5 bases). Germline CDR1 MNHEY, CDR2 SMNVEV (reference sequence). Trimming stripped 1 base from V and 4 bases from J, with 14 bases between. This CDR3 has 16 amino acids. The CDR3 region is CASSLFSAAGYNEQFF. Written as DNA, the CDR3 is TGTGCCAGCAGTTTATTCTCCGCGGCAGGGTACAATGAGCAGTTCTTC.

This chain joins TRBV3-1 and TRBJ1-2; D perhaps matches TRBD1 (6 bases). The ends were cut back, 4 bases at V and 4 bases at J, with 13 bases in the middle. CDR3 length: 14 amino acids. Germline V gene lookup returns CDR1 LGHDT and CDR2 YNNKEL (reference sequence). The CDR3 sequence is CASSLSQGFYGYTF. The CDR3 DNA sequence: TGTGCCAGCAGCCTTTCACAGGGATTCTATGGCTACACCTTC.